The entry below gives a single T cell receptor (beta chain) sequence along with its context. Its target is unknown. A read error may account for a junction end that differs from germline. Produced via immunoSEQ multiplex PCR; TCRdb's table is partial and in-frame only. The repertoire has some 160,000 clones, 93% of them found once; the top ten carry approximately 1%. These data belong to a study of T cell responses to AZD1222 COVID-19 vaccine. Study observations and caveats: Repertoires were obtained solely post-peak T cell response. With two AZD1222 doses given, Spike-specific TCR breadth and depth both rose. Reportedly, nearly half of unique spike TCRs recognized epitopes outside B.1.351/B.1.1.7 mutations. In a largely white British group with more females than males, clonal diversity was possibly underestimated.

This specimen consisted of peripheral blood, obtained on day 0 of AZD1222 vaccination. The clonotype originates from an adult in good health.

In DNA, the CDR3 is TGTGCCAGCAGTTTGGGGGACACGATTTACTTT. Translation gives CASSLGDTIYF. V is TRBV27 and J is TRBJ1-1; D is perhaps TRBD1 (6 bases). Germline loops: CDR1 MNHEY, CDR2 SMNVEV (reference sequence). The CDR3 extends over 11 amino acids.